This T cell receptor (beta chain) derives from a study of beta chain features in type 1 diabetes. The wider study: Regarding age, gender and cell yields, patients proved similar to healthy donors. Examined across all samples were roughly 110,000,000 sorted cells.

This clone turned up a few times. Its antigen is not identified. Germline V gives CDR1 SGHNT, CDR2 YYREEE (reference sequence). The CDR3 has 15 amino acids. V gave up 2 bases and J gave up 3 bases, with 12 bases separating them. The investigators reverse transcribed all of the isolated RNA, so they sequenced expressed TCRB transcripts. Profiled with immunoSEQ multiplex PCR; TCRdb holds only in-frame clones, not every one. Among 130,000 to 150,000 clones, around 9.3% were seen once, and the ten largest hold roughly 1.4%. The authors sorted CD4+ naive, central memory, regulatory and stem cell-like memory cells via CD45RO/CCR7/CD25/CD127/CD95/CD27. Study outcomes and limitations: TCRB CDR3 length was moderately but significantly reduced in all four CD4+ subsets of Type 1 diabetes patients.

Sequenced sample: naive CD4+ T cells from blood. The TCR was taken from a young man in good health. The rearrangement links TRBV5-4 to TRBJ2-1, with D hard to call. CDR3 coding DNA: TGTGCCAGCAGCTTCTCGTCGAACAGCTACAATGAGCAGTTCTTC. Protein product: CASSFSSNSYNEQFF.